Reported below is one T cell receptor (beta chain). In the original workflow: Estimation of nucleated cell counts was performed using reference gene primer amplification. The data were produced by immunoSEQ multiplex PCR, yet TCRdb's version contains in-frame clones alone and is incomplete. That table is the source of V, J and clone size, and D and trimming were worked out from the DNA. The repertoire holds 180,000 or so clones, with about 90% as singletons. These data originate in a study of blood T cell repertoires in COVID-19. Study-wide background: The analysed material was cDNA or gDNA that came from T cells, B-cell-depleted T cells, or PBMCs.

This sequence was found in a man between 40 and 49 years old with active or convalescent COVID-19. The sample comprised peripheral blood.

CDR3: CASSQFPGGSYNEQFF. The DNA of the CDR3 is TGCGCCAGCAGCCAATTCCCCGGGGGATCCTACAATGAGCAGTTCTTC. V usage is TRBV4-1 and J usage is TRBJ2-1; D may be TRBD2 (6 bases). CDR3 length: 16 residues. The germline CDR1 and CDR2 sequences are MGHRA and YSYEKL. The germline V and J ends were trimmed by 2 bases and 1 base, with 12 bases remaining between them.